This TCR beta chain was observed in a study of blood T cell repertoires in COVID-19. Across the study: From the United States, Italy and Spain came samples of acute and convalescent COVID-19. From T cells, B-cell-depleted T cells, or PBMCs came the material, which was cDNA or gDNA.

Original processing methods: Nucleated cell counts were estimated from reference gene primer amplification. The table came from immunoSEQ multiplex PCR; TCRdb's copy has only in-frame clones and leaves some out. V and J calls and clone size are as listed in that table; D and trimming were resolved from the DNA. Here the sample spans 130,000 or so clones, about 70% being singletons. CDR1 LNHDA and CDR2 SQIVND come from the germline V gene (reference sequence). V shed 3 bases, J shed 9 bases, and the junction held 12 bases outside the gene matches. The CDR3 runs to 17 residues. This clone was seen a single time.

Sequencing input: peripheral blood. The J gene is TRBJ2-1, the V gene TRBV19, with 12 bases aligning to TRBD2. This sequence was found in a woman between 65 and 79 years old with acute or convalescent COVID-19. CDR3 loop: CASSILAPSGGEAEQFF. Written as DNA, the CDR3 is TGTGCCAGTAGTATCCTGGCCCCTAGCGGGGGGGAGGCTGAGCAGTTCTTC.